Shown below are 11 T cell receptor beta chains from a single sample sequenced in a study of T cell responses to AZD1222 COVID-19 vaccine. TCRdb keeps only in-frame clones here, not all; method: immunoSEQ multiplex PCR. Among 130,000 or so clones listed, approximately 90% were seen once. Sample: peripheral blood, taken on day 0 of AZD1222 vaccination. The origin of the receptors is an adult in good health.

In this sample, this clone turned up once. The CDR3 loop reads CASRSSPGAVYGYTF. The DNA of the CDR3 is TGTGCCAGCAGATCGAGTCCAGGGGCAGTTTATGGCTACACCTTC. The chain recombines TRBV6-5 with TRBJ1-2; perhaps TRBD1 as D (6 bases). There are 15 residues in the CDR3. Germline CDR1 is MNHEY and CDR2 is SVGAGI. The V end lost 6 bases, the J end lost 5 bases, and 19 bases lay between the germline ends.

The chain links TRBV7-3 to TRBJ1-6; the D gene is possibly TRBD1 (6 bases). The V end lost 3 bases, the J end lost 4 bases, and 10 bases lay between the germline ends. The CDR3 is 15 amino acids. Per the germline V gene, CDR1 is SGHTA and CDR2 is FQGTGA. The CDR3 loop reads CASSLTGSYNSPLHF. Written as DNA, the CDR3 is TGTGCCAGCAGCTTGACAGGCTCTTATAATTCACCCCTCCACTTT.

This clone was detected once. This chain links TRBV7-9 with TRBJ2-1, with TRBD2 matching 15 bases. Germline CDR1 is SEHNR and CDR2 is FQNEAQ (reference sequence). With 5 bases clipped from V and 6 bases from J, the junction kept 14 bases outside the gene matches. The CDR3 consists of 19 residues. CDR3 in amino acids: CASSRTSGRVSSLINEQFF. Here the CDR3 DNA reads TGTGCCAGCAGCCGGACTAGCGGGAGGGTCTCATCTCTAATCAATGAGCAGTTCTTC. Full variable domain (missing parts from reference TRBV7-9 and TRBJ2-1): DTGVSQNPRHKITKRGQNVTFRCDPISEHNRLYWYRQTLGQGPEFLTYFQNEAQLEKSRLLSDRFSAERPKGSFSTLEIQRTEQGDSAMYLCASSRTSGRVSSLINEQFFGPGTRLTVL.

The chain uses TRBV7-8 and TRBJ2-7; D might be TRBD2 (6 bases). Germline V gene sequence: CDR1 SGHVS, CDR2 FQNEAQ. This CDR3 has 15 amino acids. The V and J ends lost 6 bases and 0 bases respectively, with 15 bases between them. Here the CDR3 reads CASSGGISGSYEQYF. DNA of the CDR3: TGTGCCAGCAGTGGGGGGATCTCGGGCTCCTACGAGCAGTACTTC.

The rearrangement links TRBV4-3 to TRBJ2-1, with 10 positions matching TRBD2. This CDR3 has 17 residues. The ends lost 0 bases at V and 7 bases at J; junction bases unmatched: 9. Germline CDR1 is LGHNA and CDR2 is YSLEER. Written as DNA, the CDR3 is TGCGCCAGCAGCCAAGATGGAGCGGGAGGGCCGGGGAATGAGCAGTTCTTC. Its protein product is CASSQDGAGGPGNEQFF.

The rearrangement joins TRBV14 to TRBJ1-2; D not certain. The CDR3 spans 15 residues. The V and J ends lost 1 base and 0 bases respectively, with 9 bases between them. Germline-derived CDR1 and CDR2 are SGHDN and FVKESK. CDR3 nucleotides: TGTGCCAGCAGCCAAGTAGGGCCAACTAACTATGGCTACACCTTC. It is translated as CASSQVGPTNYGYTF.

V and J are TRBV30 and TRBJ1-6; D remains unclear. This CDR3 has 15 amino acids. Germline CDR1 is GTSNPN and CDR2 is SVGIG (reference sequence). Trimming removed 3 bases at V and 2 bases at J, with 11 bases between. DNA of the CDR3: TGTGCCTGGAGCCCCCCCTCCCCCTATAATTCACCCCTCCACTTT. Its protein product is CAWSPPSPYNSPLHF.

CDR3 sequence reads: CASSSGGRGAHQEKLFF. CDR3 DNA: TGTGCCAGCAGTTCGGGAGGAAGGGGGGCGCATCAGGAAAAACTGTTTTTT. The chain couples TRBV28 to TRBJ1-4, with a possible D match to TRBD1 (6 bases). This CDR3 comprises 17 residues. V gave up 4 bases and J gave up 8 bases, with 23 bases separating them. Germline CDR1 MDHEN, CDR2 SYDVKM.

The gene calls are TRBV10-2 and TRBJ1-4; D not resolved. Trimming removed 8 bases at V and 5 bases at J, with 12 bases between. The CDR3 consists of 13 residues. CDR1 and CDR2 (germline): WSHSY, SAAADI. The CDR3, as DNA: TGCGCCAGCCGACTCCCTCCGAATGAAAAACTGTTTTTT. Amino acid sequence: CASRLPPNEKLFF.

The V call is TRBV27, the J call TRBJ2-2, with TRBD1 as a possible D gene (6 bases). The CDR3 contains 16 residues. Trimming took off 4 bases at V and 1 base at J, with 13 bases between the two ends. CDR1 and CDR2 (germline): MNHEY, SMNVEV (reference sequence). The DNA of the CDR3 is TGTGCCAGCAGTTCTTACAGGGACATGAACACCGGGGAGCTGTTTTTT. As protein: CASSSYRDMNTGELFF.

This chain joins TRBV2 and TRBJ2-2; weak D call: TRBD2 (5 bases). This CDR3 contains 13 residues. V was cut by 3 bases and J by 9 bases, with 11 bases left in between. Germline CDR1 SNHLY, CDR2 FYNNEI. Here the CDR3 DNA reads TGTGCCAGCAGTGATACGGGAAGCTGGGAGCTGTTTTTT. Residues: CASSDTGSWELFF.